The present T cell receptor (beta chain) was sequenced within a study of control samples from healthy donors and cancer patients. The assay was immunoSEQ multiplex PCR, and TCRdb's table has in-frame clones only and misses some. The sample has around 96,000 clones, just over 90% seen once. The sample comprised blood. The TCR originated in a man aged 18 to 30 in good health.

The CDR3 loop reads CASSTDREDEQYF. For the CDR3, the DNA is TGTGCCAGCAGTACGGACAGGGAGGACGAGCAGTACTTC. The chain has TRBV6-6 and TRBJ2-7; TRBD1 agrees at 8 bases. Germline CDR1 reads MNHNY; CDR2 reads SVGAGI (reference sequence). The CDR3 sequence is 13 residues long. V lost 5 bases, J lost 5 bases, and 5 bases stayed unmatched.